A single sample is the source of the 7 T cell receptor beta chains below, sequenced in a study of vaccination and CD4 T cells after COVID-19. The antigens these receptors bind are not known. Sequence data for DNA of cultured CD4+ T cells were generated by the Oncomine TCR Beta short-read assay. TCRdb passed the PCR reads through MiXCR, listing each CDR3 protein once. The table shows 7,500 to 9,500 distinct CDR3 sequences, with less than 55% occurring only once. Treatment meaning: roughly 10-day PBMC culture with coronavirus spike peptide pools or control peptides (ViraFEST assay). Input material: CD4+ T cells from blood, cultured in vitro. All receptors derive from a human donor who had recovered from COVID-19.

This chain connects TRBV5-4 to TRBJ2-7; D remains unclear. The V end was cut by 4 bases, the J end by 2 bases, with 10 bases between. There are 13 residues in the CDR3. Germline CDR1 is SGHNT and CDR2 is YYREEE (reference sequence). The CDR3 DNA sequence: TGTGCCAGCAGCGACAAGTTCACCTACGAGCAGTACTTC. This gives the protein CASSDKFTYEQYF.

The chain carries TRBV2 and TRBJ2-7; D is uncertain. The V end lost 3 bases, the J end lost 7 bases, and 4 bases lay between the germline ends. Germline CDR1 reads SNHLY; CDR2 reads FYNNEI. The CDR3 runs to 10 residues. This chain's CDR3 is CASSDGEQYF. As DNA, the CDR3 is TGTGCCAGCAGTGATGGGGAGCAGTACTTC.

The chain has TRBV7-9 and TRBJ2-3; D gene uncertain. The V end was cut by 2 bases, the J end by 4 bases, with 4 bases between. Germline CDR1 and CDR2: SEHNR and FQNEAQ (reference sequence). The CDR3 runs 12 residues. The CDR3 protein is CASSLSADTQYF. The DNA for the CDR3 is TGTGCCAGCAGCTTATCTGCAGATACGCAGTATTTT.

The chain recombines TRBV27 with TRBJ2-3; 7 nucleotides match TRBD2. The CDR3 consists of 16 residues. In germline, CDR1 is MNHEY, CDR2 SMNVEV (reference sequence). J lost 0 bases, V lost 4 bases, and 7 bases had no gene match. CDR3 residues: CASSYRGLTSTDTQYF. CDR3 sequence (DNA): TGTGCCAGCAGTTACCGGGGACTAACTAGCACAGATACGCAGTATTTT.

J is TRBJ2-1 and V is TRBV2, with D hard to call. CDR3 length: 15 amino acids. Germline-derived CDR1 and CDR2 are SNHLY and FYNNEI. The V gene lost 6 bases and the J gene lost 8 bases, with 20 bases spanning the gap. The DNA for the CDR3 is TGTGCCAGCAGCTTAGCCCCCAGAGTCGGGCATGAGCAGTTCTTC. Protein: CASSLAPRVGHEQFF. The full variable domain, rest sourced from reference TRBV2 and TRBJ2-1, is EPEVTQTPSHQVTQMGQEVILRCVPISNHLYFYWYRQILGQKVEFLVSFYNNEISEKSEIFDDQFSVERPDGSNFTLKIRSTKLEDSAMYFCASSLAPRVGHEQFFGPGTRLTVL.

The chain links TRBV25-1 to TRBJ2-1; D possibly corresponds to TRBD2 (5 bases). Trimming cost V 0 bases and J 4 bases, with 13 bases left between them. The germline V gene has CDR1 MGHDK and CDR2 SYGVNS. CDR3 length: 16 residues. The CDR3 DNA reads as TGTGCCAGCAGTGAATATAGCTCCGGGGAGTACAATGAGCAGTTCTTC. It codes for CASSEYSSGEYNEQFF. Combining the CDR3 with reference TRBV25-1 and TRBJ2-1 gives the whole variable domain EADIYQTPRYLVIGTGKKITLECSQTMGHDKMYWYQQDPGMELHLIHYSYGVNSTEKGDLSSESTVSRIRTEHFPLTLESARPSHTSQYLCASSEYSSGEYNEQFFGPGTRLTVL.

The chain links TRBV6-2 or TRBV6-3 to TRBJ2-7, with D tentatively TRBD1 (5 bases). The length of the CDR3 is 16 residues. CDR1 and CDR2 (germline): MNHEY, SVGEGT. V lost 6 bases, J lost 1 base, and 19 bases lay in between. CDR3 in DNA: TGTGCCAGCAGCCCCAGGTGGTTAGGGGCATCCTACGAGCAGTACTTC. This gives the protein CASSPRWLGASYEQYF.